This TCR beta chain was sequenced for a study of blood T cells in healthy people across ages. General observations from the study: Naive T cell percentage strongly correlated with TCR beta diversity.

With V trimmed by 5 bases and J by 2 bases, 10 bases remained unmatched. The CDR3 sequence is 16 residues long. Germline V gene sequence: CDR1 SEHNR, CDR2 FQNEAQ (reference sequence). A second PCR, run for about 7 to 11 cycles, used a sample-barcoded 5' primer plus a J-beta primer mix. TCRdb itself ran the 5' RACE reads through MiXCR, one entry per CDR3 protein. The data contain 450,000 to 700,000 distinct CDR3 sequences, approximately 30% of them singletons. Concerning this clonotype itself: Its antigen is as yet unknown.

Sequenced input: blood. The V and J genes are TRBV7-9 and TRBJ1-2, with 8 bases fitting TRBD1. This clonotype originated in a woman in her seventies in good health. The CDR3 reads CASSPGQGHSNYGYTF. For the CDR3, the DNA is TGTGCCAGCAGCCCTGGACAGGGCCATTCGAACTATGGCTACACCTTC.